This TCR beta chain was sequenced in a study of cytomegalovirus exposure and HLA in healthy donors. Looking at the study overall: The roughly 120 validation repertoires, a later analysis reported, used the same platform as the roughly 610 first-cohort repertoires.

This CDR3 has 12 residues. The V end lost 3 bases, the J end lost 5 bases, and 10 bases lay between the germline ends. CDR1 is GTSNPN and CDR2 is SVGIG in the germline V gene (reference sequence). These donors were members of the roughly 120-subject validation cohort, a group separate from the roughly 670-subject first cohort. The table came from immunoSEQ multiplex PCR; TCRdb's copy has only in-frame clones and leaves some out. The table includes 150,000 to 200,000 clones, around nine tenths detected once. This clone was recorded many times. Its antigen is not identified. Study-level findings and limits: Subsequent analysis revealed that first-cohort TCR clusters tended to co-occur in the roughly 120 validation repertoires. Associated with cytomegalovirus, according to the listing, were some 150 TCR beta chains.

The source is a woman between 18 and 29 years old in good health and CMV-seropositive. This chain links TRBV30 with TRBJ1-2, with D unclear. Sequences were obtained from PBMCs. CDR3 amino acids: CAWSLERYGYTF. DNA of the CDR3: TGTGCCTGGAGCTTGGAGAGATATGGCTACACCTTC.